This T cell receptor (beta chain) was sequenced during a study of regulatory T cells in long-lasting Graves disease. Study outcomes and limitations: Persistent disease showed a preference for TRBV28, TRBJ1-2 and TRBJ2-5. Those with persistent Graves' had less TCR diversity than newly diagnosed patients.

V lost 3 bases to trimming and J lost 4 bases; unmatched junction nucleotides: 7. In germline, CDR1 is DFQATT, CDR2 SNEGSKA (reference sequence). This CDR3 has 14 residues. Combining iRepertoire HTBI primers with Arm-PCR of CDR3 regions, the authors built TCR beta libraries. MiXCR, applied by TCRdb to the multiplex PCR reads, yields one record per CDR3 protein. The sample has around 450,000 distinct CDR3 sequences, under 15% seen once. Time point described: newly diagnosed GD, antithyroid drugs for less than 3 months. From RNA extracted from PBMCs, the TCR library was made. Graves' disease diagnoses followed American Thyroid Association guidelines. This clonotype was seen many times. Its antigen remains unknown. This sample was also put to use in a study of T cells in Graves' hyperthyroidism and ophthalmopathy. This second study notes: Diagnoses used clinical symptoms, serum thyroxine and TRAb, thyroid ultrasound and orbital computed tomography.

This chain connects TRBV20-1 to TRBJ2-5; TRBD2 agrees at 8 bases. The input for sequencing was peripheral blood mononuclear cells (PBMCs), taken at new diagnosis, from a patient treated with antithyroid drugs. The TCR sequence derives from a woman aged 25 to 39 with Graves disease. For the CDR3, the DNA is TGCAGTGCTAGGACCAGCGGGAGAGGAGAGACCCAGTACTTC. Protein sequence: CSARTSGRGETQYF.